The 18 T cell receptor beta chains presented below share a single source sample, sequenced in a study of early T cells in non-severe SARS-CoV-2 infection. TCRdb itself ran the 5' RACE reads through MiXCR, one entry per CDR3 protein. The sample lists some 53,000 distinct CDR3 sequences, around 8% occurring once. The sample consisted of whole blood. The receptor source for this set is an adult who was a healthcare worker with PCR-confirmed SARS-CoV-2 infection or an uninfected control (not recorded which).

This clonotype was seen at least ten times. The chain has TRBV12-2 and TRBJ1-3. TRBV12-2 is a known pseudogene. The CDR3 has 15 residues. The DNA of the CDR3 is TGTGCAAGTCGCTTAGGGTCCAGCTCTGGAAACACCATATATTTT. Protein product: CASRLGSSSGNTIYF.

This clonotype was seen many times. The chain links TRBV19 to TRBJ1-5; 8 bases agree with TRBD1. The CDR3 sequence is 15 residues long. The V gene's germline CDR1 is LNHDA and CDR2 SQIVND (reference sequence). After removal of 8 bases from V and 2 bases from J, the junction contained 8 bases not matched to a gene. CDR3 nucleotide sequence: TGTGCCAGTCACCCAGGGGGCTTCGGCAATCAGCCCCAGCATTTT. It codes for CASHPGGFGNQPQHF.

The V gene is TRBV3-1, the J gene TRBJ2-4, with TRBD2 identical over 9 bases. V dropped 4 bases and J dropped 7; count of bases not matched to a gene: 8. Germline V gene lookup returns CDR1 LGHDT and CDR2 YNNKEL (reference sequence). The CDR3 consists of 15 residues. Written as DNA, the CDR3 is TGTGCCAGCAGCCCTGGACTGGCGGGGGGGAACATTCAGTACTTC. Translating gives CASSPGLAGGNIQYF.

This chain joins TRBV7-9 and TRBJ1-1, with D perhaps TRBD1 (6 bases). Germline V CDR1 and CDR2: SEHNR, FQNEAQ (reference sequence). The CDR3 consists of 13 residues. Trimming took 7 bases from V and 3 from J, leaving 12 bases between them. CDR3 sequence: CASTPDSYTEAFF. In nucleotides, the CDR3 is TGTGCCAGCACCCCGGACAGCTACACTGAAGCTTTCTTT. The full variable domain, in which reference TRBV7-9 and TRBJ1-1 provide the parts outside the CDR3, is DTGVSQNPRHKITKRGQNVTFRCDPISEHNRLYWYRQTLGQGPEFLTYFQNEAQLEKSRLLSDRFSAERPKGSFSTLEIQRTEQGDSAMYLCASTPDSYTEAFFGQGTRLTVV.

This clonotype was recorded a few times. V usage is TRBV5-1 and J usage is TRBJ1-5; TRBD1 aligns across 10 bases. The CDR3 sequence is 15 residues long. In germline, CDR1 is SGHRS, CDR2 YFSETQ. J was trimmed by 2 bases and V by 5 bases; bases with no gene match: 4. The DNA for the CDR3 is TGCGCCAGCAGTGAAGGGACAGGGGGCAATCAGCCCCAGCATTTT. It yields the protein CASSEGTGGNQPQHF.

This clonotype was observed at least ten times. The chain recombines TRBV4-3 with TRBJ2-4, with no clear D. Trimming stripped 0 bases from V and 2 bases from J, with 8 bases between. CDR1 LGHNA and CDR2 YSLEER come from the germline V gene. The CDR3 has 15 residues. The chain's CDR3 is CASSQDNSPKNIQYF. DNA of the CDR3: TGCGCCAGCAGCCAAGATAACAGCCCCAAAAACATTCAGTACTTC.

This clonotype appeared many times. This chain uses TRBV18 with TRBJ1-5, with a tentative D call TRBD1 (6 bases). CDR1 and CDR2 from the germline V gene are KGHSH and LQKENI. The CDR3 length is 14 residues. Trimming cost V 8 bases and J 4 bases, with 15 bases left between them. The CDR3 DNA sequence: TGTGCCAGCAATTTACAGGGAGCTAATCAGCCCCAGCATTTT. It specifies CASNLQGANQPQHF.

There are a few counts of this clonotype. The V call is TRBV7-2, the J call TRBJ2-3, with D maybe TRBD1 (7 bases). The V gene lost 4 bases and the J gene lost 9 bases, with 14 bases spanning the gap. Germline lookup yields CDR1 SGHTA and CDR2 FQGNSA. The CDR3 spans 13 residues. The CDR3: CASSSSPGGTQYF. CDR3 sequence (DNA): TGTGCCAGCAGCTCAAGCCCAGGGGGGACGCAGTATTTT.

This clonotype was counted ten times or more. The chain uses TRBV28 and TRBJ1-2; no reliable D call. Germline-derived CDR1 and CDR2 are MDHEN and SYDVKM. V shed 5 bases and J shed 4 bases, with 14 bases lying between them. This CDR3 has 14 amino acids. The CDR3 bases are TGTGCCAGCAGTCCCCCCCCAGGCAGCTATGGCTACACCTTC. Amino acid sequence: CASSPPPGSYGYTF.

The chain couples TRBV5-5 to TRBJ2-2; TRBD1 matches 8 bases. Germline lookup yields CDR1 SGHKS and CDR2 YYEKEE (reference sequence). This CDR3 is built from 15 residues. V gave up 3 bases and J gave up 5 bases; unmatched junction bases: 6. The CDR3 region is CASSWGQERTGELFF. DNA for the CDR3: TGTGCCAGCAGCTGGGGACAGGAGAGGACCGGGGAGCTGTTTTTT.

This clonotype showed up many times. The chain links TRBV27 to TRBJ2-5, with TRBD2 matching over 10 bases. Germline V CDR1 and CDR2: MNHEY, SMNVEV (reference sequence). After removal of 3 bases from V and 4 bases from J, the junction contained 5 bases not matched to a gene. CDR3 length: 15 residues. For the CDR3, the DNA is TGTGCCAGCAGTTTGATGAGCGGGAGGGCAGAGACCCAGTACTTC. Its translation: CASSLMSGRAETQYF.

The rearrangement uses TRBV25-1 and TRBJ1-1, with 7 bases aligning to TRBD1. The CDR3 contains 15 residues. CDR1 is MGHDK and CDR2 is SYGVNS in the germline V gene. J gave up 0 bases and V 7 bases, and 8 bases lay outside the gene matches. The CDR3 bases are TGTGCCAGCACCCCGGGACAGTTCATGAACACTGAAGCTTTCTTT. Protein: CASTPGQFMNTEAFF.

The gene calls are TRBV3-1 and TRBJ1-2, with 8 bases lining up with TRBD1. This CDR3 is 14 amino acids long. Germline loops: CDR1 LGHDT, CDR2 YNNKEL (reference sequence). The junction had 14 bases not matched to a gene; V was cut back by 8 bases and J by 9 bases. CDR3 sequence: CASARQGSPRSYTF. CDR3 in DNA: TGTGCCAGCGCCAGACAGGGGTCACCTCGCAGCTACACCTTC.

In this sample, this clonotype turned up many times. The chain uses TRBV2 and TRBJ2-7; D may be TRBD1 or TRBD2 (5 bases each). The V and J ends lost 8 bases and 0 bases respectively, with 14 bases between them. Germline lookup yields CDR1 SNHLY and CDR2 FYNNEI. The CDR3 length is 14 residues. The CDR3 coding sequence is TGTGCCAGCTCCTCGGGGCCTCCCTCCTACGAGCAGTACTTC. It is translated as CASSSGPPSYEQYF.

In its sample, this clonotype was seen many times. The V gene is TRBV4-2, the J gene TRBJ2-2; D perhaps matches TRBD1 (5 bases). Trimming shortened V by 4 bases and J by 8 bases, and 11 bases separated the two germline ends. The germline V gene has CDR1 LGHNA and CDR2 YNFKEQ. The CDR3 has 13 amino acids. The CDR3 coding sequence is TGTGCCAGCAGCCCGGGTAGGGGAGGGGAGCTGTTTTTT. Translation gives CASSPGRGGELFF.

This clonotype has more than one count but fewer than ten. The chain couples TRBV4-3 to TRBJ1-2; maybe TRBD1 (5 bases). In germline, CDR1 is LGHNA, CDR2 YSLEER. V was shortened by 1 base and J by 2 bases, with 11 bases between the two germline ends. This CDR3 is built from 15 residues. In DNA, the CDR3 is TGCGCCAGCAGCCAAGGGCACAGGTTCAACTATGGCTACACCTTC. This translates into CASSQGHRFNYGYTF.

There are a few counts of this clonotype. This sequence joins TRBV20-1 and TRBJ1-2; D is unclear. This CDR3 has 15 residues. Trimming pared 1 base from V and 0 bases from J, leaving 12 bases between. The germline V gene has CDR1 DFQATT and CDR2 SNEGSKA (reference sequence). The CDR3 loop is CSARAPQTSNYGYTF. CDR3 in DNA: TGCAGTGCTAGAGCCCCCCAGACCTCTAACTATGGCTACACCTTC.

The chain recombines TRBV5-1 with TRBJ1-6; D unclear. CDR1 and CDR2 (germline): SGHRS, YFSETQ. This CDR3 is built from 13 residues. V was cut by 1 base and J by 7 bases, with 6 bases left in between. In DNA form, the CDR3 reads TGCGCCAGCAGCTTGAAACAGAATTCACCCCTCCACTTT. Its translation: CASSLKQNSPLHF.